This TCR beta chain was sequenced in a study of shared clonotypes between healthy human individuals. Study-wide background: Plates per donor: three CD4 naive, three CD4 memory, two CD8 naive, one CD8 memory.

Repertoires were generated with immunoSEQ multiplex PCR, while TCRdb's copy carries only in-frame clones and drops some. The sample has 2 million to 2.5 million clones; around 93% are singletons. CDR1 and CDR2 (germline): SEHNR, FQNEAQ (reference sequence). This CDR3 spans 17 amino acids. V lost 7 bases and J 2 bases, leaving 23 bases between the germline ends. The sequenced material came from naive CD4+ T cells from PBMCs. This sample's subset: CD45RA+ positively selected. This chain links TRBV7-9 with TRBJ2-5, with D perhaps matching TRBD2 (6 bases). This sequence originates from a man aged 18 to 30 in good health. Some clones in this sample may be carry-over from other donors' samples. CDR3 sequence (DNA): TGTGCCAGCATCAAATTGGGAGGCACGGGGTCACAAGAGACCCAGTACTTC. It yields the protein CASIKLGGTGSQETQYF.